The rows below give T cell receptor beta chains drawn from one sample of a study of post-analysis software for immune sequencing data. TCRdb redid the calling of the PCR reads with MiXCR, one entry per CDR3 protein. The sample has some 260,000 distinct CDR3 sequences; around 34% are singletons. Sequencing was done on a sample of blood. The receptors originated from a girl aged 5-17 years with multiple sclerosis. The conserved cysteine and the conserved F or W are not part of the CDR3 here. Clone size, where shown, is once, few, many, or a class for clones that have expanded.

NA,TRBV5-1,ASSLETDMNTEAF
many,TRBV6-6,ASSYSRYNEQF
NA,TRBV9,ASSSRLYNEQF
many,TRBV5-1,ASRPGVAGVLGEQF
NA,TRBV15,ATSRVWAGGGRPGANVLT
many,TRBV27,ASSCRGLIRSYNEQF
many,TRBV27,ASRRTGSDTQY
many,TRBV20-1,SARQGAVNEQF
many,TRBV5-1,ASSLGQVINEQF
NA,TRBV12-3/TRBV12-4,ASRAGTSGRASTDAQY
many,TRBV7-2,ASSLGGQRY
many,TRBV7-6,ASSLNGAGPGEQF
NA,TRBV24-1,ATSDFRDGGELF
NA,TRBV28,ASSSPAVRSSYEQY
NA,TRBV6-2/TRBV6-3,ASSYATANEKLF
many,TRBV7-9,ASSLELATNEQF
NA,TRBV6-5,ASRQLAGGNTGELF
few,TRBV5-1,ASSLIAGAVEQY
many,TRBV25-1,ASSESRKWPVETQY
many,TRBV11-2,ASSLAGPGAETQY
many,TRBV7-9,ASSLEGWRDGYT
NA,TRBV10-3,AISEEGGGHEQF
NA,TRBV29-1,SAGLAGGPGNTQY
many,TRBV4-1,ASSQEPSLETQY
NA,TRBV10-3,AIRQGLGYGYT
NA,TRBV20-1,SAQDPEAF
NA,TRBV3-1,ASSHRQGGAETQY
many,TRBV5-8,ASSADRRNNQPQH
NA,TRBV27,ASSSGTSGIGNEQF
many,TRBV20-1,SASSILPGETQY
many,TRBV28,ASRSPGLAGAETQY
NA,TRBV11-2,ASSSPSGRAPEQF
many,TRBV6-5,ASSYSGLVADTQY
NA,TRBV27,ASSSGTSGYYEQY
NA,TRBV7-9,ASSAGAYEQF
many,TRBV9,ASSVEETEQF